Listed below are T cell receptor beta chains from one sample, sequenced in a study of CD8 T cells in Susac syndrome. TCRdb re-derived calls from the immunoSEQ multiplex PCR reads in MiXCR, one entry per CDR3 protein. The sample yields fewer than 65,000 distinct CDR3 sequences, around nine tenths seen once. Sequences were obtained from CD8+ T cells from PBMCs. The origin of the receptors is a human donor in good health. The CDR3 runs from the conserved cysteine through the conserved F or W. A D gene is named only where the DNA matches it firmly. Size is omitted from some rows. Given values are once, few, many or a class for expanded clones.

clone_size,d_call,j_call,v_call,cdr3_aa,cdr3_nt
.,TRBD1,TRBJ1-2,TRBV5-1,CASSTGGIDGYTF,TGCGCCAGCAGCACAGGGGGGATTGATGGCTACACCTTC
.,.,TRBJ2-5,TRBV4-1,CASRGPGASETQYF,TGCGCCAGCAGGGGACCCGGGGCTTCGGAGACCCAGTACTTC
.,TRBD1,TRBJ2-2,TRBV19,CASSPDRVPTESTGELFF,TGTGCCAGTAGTCCCGACAGGGTTCCCACTGAGAGCACCGGGGAGCTGTTTTTT
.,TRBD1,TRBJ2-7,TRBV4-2,CASSQGVQGTYEQYF,TGTGCCAGCAGCCAAGGGGTACAGGGGACGTACGAGCAGTACTTC
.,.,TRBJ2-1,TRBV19,CASSIRIYNEQFF,TGTGCCAGTAGTATAAGGATCTACAATGAGCAGTTCTTC
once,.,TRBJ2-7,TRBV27,CASRATPGQSAEQYF,TGTGCCAGCAGGGCGACACCCGGACAATCAGCCGAGCAGTACTTC
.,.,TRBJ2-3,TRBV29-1,CSVEYRDNTDTQYF,TGCAGCGTTGAGTACCGGGACAACACAGATACGCAGTATTTT
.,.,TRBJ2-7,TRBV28,CASLRVGVPYEQYF,TGTGCCAGCCTCCGGGTAGGGGTCCCCTACGAGCAGTACTTC
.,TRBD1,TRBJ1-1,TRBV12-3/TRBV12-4,CASRRDRENTEAFF,TGTGCCAGCAGACGGGACAGGGAGAACACTGAAGCTTTCTTT
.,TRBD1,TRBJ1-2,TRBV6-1,CASFGTGGEELYGYTF,TGTGCCAGCTTCGGGACAGGGGGCGAAGAGCTTTATGGCTACACCTTC
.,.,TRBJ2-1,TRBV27,CASSRLEGFAEQFF,TGTGCCAGCAGTAGACTAGAAGGGTTTGCTGAGCAGTTCTTC
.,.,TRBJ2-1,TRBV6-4,CAIGLCFEAYNEQFF,TGTGCCATCGGCCTATGCTTTGAAGCCTACAATGAGCAGTTCTTC
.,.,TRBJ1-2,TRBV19,CASSNRDENYGYTF,TGTGCCAGTAGTAACCGGGACGAAAACTATGGCTACACCTTC
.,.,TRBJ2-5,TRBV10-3,CAISEWSRRSETQYF,TGTGCCATCAGTGAGTGGAGCCGGAGGTCGGAGACCCAGTACTTC
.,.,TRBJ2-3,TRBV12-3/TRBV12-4,CASSFGPGTDTQYF,TGTGCCAGCAGCTTCGGTCCCGGGACAGATACGCAGTATTTT
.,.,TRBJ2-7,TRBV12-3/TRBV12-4,CASSLSRGPPYEQYF,TGTGCCAGCAGTTTATCCCGGGGGCCGCCCTACGAGCAGTACTTC
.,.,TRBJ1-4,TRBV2,CASSEGPPATNEKLFF,TGTGCCAGCAGTGAAGGACCTCCTGCAACTAATGAAAAACTGTTTTTT
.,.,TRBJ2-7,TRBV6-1,CASTSVPGSYEQYF,TGTGCCAGCACTAGCGTCCCGGGATCCTACGAGCAGTACTTC
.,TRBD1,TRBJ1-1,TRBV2,CASRMTGAGNTEAFF,TGTGCCAGCAGGATGACAGGGGCCGGGAACACTGAAGCTTTCTTT
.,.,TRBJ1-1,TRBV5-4,CASPAEEAFF,TGTGCCAGCCCCGCGGAGGAAGCTTTCTTT
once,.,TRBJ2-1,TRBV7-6,CASSPGRGSSYNEQFF,TGTGCCAGCAGCCCAGGACGGGGGAGCTCCTACAATGAGCAGTTCTTC
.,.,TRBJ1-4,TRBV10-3,CAISEEGIGEKLFF,TGTGCCATCAGTGAGGAGGGGATCGGAGAAAAACTGTTTTTT
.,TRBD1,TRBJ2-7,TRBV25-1,CASSERQGSRDEQYF,TGTGCCAGCAGTGAACGACAGGGGAGTAGGGACGAGCAGTACTTC
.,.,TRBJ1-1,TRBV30,CAWSVLSEAFF,TGTGCCTGGAGTGTCCTCAGTGAAGCTTTCTTT
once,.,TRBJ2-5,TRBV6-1,CASSEYGARGETQYF,TGTGCCAGCAGTGAATACGGGGCTAGGGGGGAGACCCAGTACTTC
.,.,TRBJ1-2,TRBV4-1,CASSQENPAHYGYTF,TGCGCCAGCAGCCAAGAGAACCCAGCCCACTATGGCTACACCTTC
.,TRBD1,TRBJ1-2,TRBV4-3,CASREDGTGSKGYTF,TGCGCCAGCAGAGAGGACGGGACAGGGAGTAAGGGCTACACCTTC
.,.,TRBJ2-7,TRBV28,CASSPQPGIPYEQYF,TGTGCCAGCAGTCCCCAGCCGGGTATACCCTACGAGCAGTACTTC
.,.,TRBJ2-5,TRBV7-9,CASSLSPSGNQETQYF,TGTGCCAGCAGCTTAAGTCCGTCCGGGAACCAAGAGACCCAGTACTTC
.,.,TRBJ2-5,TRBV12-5,CATTGRLDEAPETQYF,TGTGCTACTACAGGAAGGTTGGACGAAGCACCGGAGACCCAGTACTTC
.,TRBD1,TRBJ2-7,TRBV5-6,CASSPTGVFHEQYF,TGTGCCAGCAGCCCGACAGGGGTCTTCCACGAGCAGTACTTC
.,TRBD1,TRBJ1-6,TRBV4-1,CASSHLETGGNSPLHF,TGCGCCAGCAGCCACTTAGAGACAGGGGGGAATTCACCCCTCCACTTT
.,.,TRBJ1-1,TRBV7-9,CASSLEARGTEAFF,TGTGCCAGCAGCTTAGAGGCCCGGGGCACTGAAGCTTTCTTT
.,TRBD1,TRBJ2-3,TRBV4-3,CASSQELQGAGDTQYF,TGCGCCAGCAGCCAAGAGCTCCAGGGGGCAGGTGATACGCAGTATTTT
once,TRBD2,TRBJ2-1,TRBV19,CASSNLLRTSDPGQFF,TGTGCCAGTAGCAACCTTCTGAGGACTAGCGATCCTGGGCAGTTCTTC
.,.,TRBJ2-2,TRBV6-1,CASSTYHENGELFF,TGTGCCAGCAGTACGTATCATGAAAACGGGGAGCTGTTTTTT
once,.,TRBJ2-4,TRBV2,CASSDPRVAKNIQYF,TGTGCCAGCAGTGACCCGAGGGTTGCCAAAAACATTCAGTACTTC
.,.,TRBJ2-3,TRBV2,CASSEPPPSTDTQYF,TGTGCCAGCAGTGAGCCACCTCCCAGCACAGATACGCAGTATTTT
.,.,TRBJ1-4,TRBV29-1,CSVERRDHNEKLFF,TGCAGCGTTGAGCGGCGAGACCATAATGAAAAACTGTTTTTT